This is a list of T cell receptor beta chains from one sample in a study of blood T cell repertoires in COVID-19. The table came from immunoSEQ multiplex PCR; TCRdb's copy has only in-frame clones and leaves some out. This sample has over 100,000 clones, with approximately 89% found just once. Sequencing was done on a sample of peripheral blood. The receptors come from a woman in her 70s with COVID-19, enrolled during active disease. Both conserved end residues are part of each CDR3. Each record gives: clone size, D gene, V gene, J gene, CDR3 DNA, CDR3 protein. D genes are given only for firm matches. Rows may omit the clone size; those that give it use once, few, many or a size class.

clone_size: NA
d_call: NA
v_call: TRBV11-1
j_call: TRBJ2-5
cdr3_nt: TGTGCCAGCAGCGATGGACAGCCCCTTCCGACCCAGTACTTC
cdr3_aa: CASSDGQPLPTQYF

clone_size: NA
d_call: TRBD1
v_call: TRBV5-4
j_call: TRBJ2-3
cdr3_nt: TGTGCCAGCAGCATCGGCCCAGGGGGAGATACGCAGTATTTT
cdr3_aa: CASSIGPGGDTQYF

clone_size: NA
d_call: NA
v_call: TRBV6-5
j_call: TRBJ2-2
cdr3_nt: TGTGCCAGCAGGACACAGGATAACACCGGGGAGCTGTTTTTT
cdr3_aa: CASRTQDNTGELFF

clone_size: NA
d_call: NA
v_call: TRBV5-1
j_call: TRBJ2-2
cdr3_nt: TGCGCCAGCAGCTTGGGGCGGTCGAACACCGGGGAGCTGTTTTTT
cdr3_aa: CASSLGRSNTGELFF

clone_size: NA
d_call: NA
v_call: TRBV30
j_call: TRBJ1-5
cdr3_nt: TGTGCCTGGAGAACCCGGGAGAATAGCAATCAGCCCCAGCATTTT
cdr3_aa: CAWRTRENSNQPQHF

clone_size: NA
d_call: TRBD1
v_call: TRBV29-1
j_call: TRBJ2-7
cdr3_nt: TGCAGCGTTGAACGGGGGACAGGAGTCTACGAGCAGTACTTC
cdr3_aa: CSVERGTGVYEQYF

clone_size: NA
d_call: NA
v_call: TRBV19
j_call: TRBJ1-5
cdr3_nt: TGTGCCAGTAATCCCAAGAGGCGCAATCAGCCCCAGCATTTT
cdr3_aa: CASNPKRRNQPQHF

clone_size: NA
d_call: NA
v_call: TRBV10-3
j_call: TRBJ1-1
cdr3_nt: TGTGCCATCGGGGGGGAGGTGGCGAACACTGAAGCTTTCTTT
cdr3_aa: CAIGGEVANTEAFF

clone_size: NA
d_call: TRBD2
v_call: TRBV7-9
j_call: TRBJ2-5
cdr3_nt: TGTGCCAGCAGCGTACTAGCGGGGGCGACGACGGAGACCCAGTACTTC
cdr3_aa: CASSVLAGATTETQYF

clone_size: few
d_call: NA
v_call: TRBV11-1
j_call: TRBJ1-4
cdr3_nt: TGTGCCAGCAGCTCCAGGGTCGCGGATGAAAAACTGTTTTTT
cdr3_aa: CASSSRVADEKLFF

clone_size: NA
d_call: NA
v_call: TRBV29-1
j_call: TRBJ1-5
cdr3_nt: TGCAGCGTAGGGGGTACCGGCAATCAGCCCCAGCATTTT
cdr3_aa: CSVGGTGNQPQHF

clone_size: once
d_call: TRBD1
v_call: TRBV11-2
j_call: TRBJ1-6
cdr3_nt: TGTGCCAGCAGCTCTGGGACAGGCTTTTCACCCCTCCACTTT
cdr3_aa: CASSSGTGFSPLHF

clone_size: NA
d_call: TRBD1
v_call: TRBV7-9
j_call: TRBJ1-4
cdr3_nt: TGTGCCAGCAGCACCCCGGGACAGTTTGCTGAAAAACTGTTTTTT
cdr3_aa: CASSTPGQFAEKLFF